This TCR beta chain was sequenced for a study of T cell responses to AZD1222 COVID-19 vaccine listed by TCRdb under 2021. About the study as a whole: AZD1222 recipients with second doses at about 4 weeks or about 12 weeks were pooled, because spike-specific TCR depth and breadth did not differ between schedules. A total of 230 to 250 trial participants underwent TCR sequencing, of whom 200 to 220 received two doses of AZD1222 and 26 received two doses of the MenACWY control vaccine. Trial participants were enrolled by age into subgroups of 18-55, 56-69 and 70-plus years, and about 150, 27 and 61 TCR-sequenced participants, respectively, were included in these subgroups. Study-wide conclusions, independent of this receptor: Spike-specific TCR breadth and depth rose significantly after two AZD1222 doses compared with day 0 and with MenACWY recipients. No day 14 peak-response samples were available, so repertoires were characterized only after the peak T cell response. Only 5 to 7 AZD1222 recipients were SARS-CoV-2 seropositive at baseline, limiting conclusions about previously exposed vaccinees. Participants were mostly white British and included more females than males, and it was suggested by the authors that clonal diversity may have been underestimated. Reportedly, almost half of the unique spike-specific TCRs recognized epitopes lying outside the regions that are mutated in the B.1.351 and B.1.1.7 variants. Vaccine-associated CD4 TCRs spanned the whole spike protein, with dominant responses in regions 160-218 and 743-854. The 56-69-year group was small, and its depth increase did not reach significance, likely because of low power.

About this clone: The antigen it binds to is not known. No base-level quality is on record; no much larger clone is a single base apart.

The time point label corresponds to: baseline before first vaccination. Vaccinee samples came from UK trials COV001 and COV002, including a single-blind randomized controlled phase 2/3 trial of AZD1222 (ChAdOx1 nCoV-19) in healthy adults. For TCRbeta chain sequencing, PBMC samples from trial participants were taken at day 0 and at day 28 after the second dose. The CDR3 regions of human TCRbeta chains were analyzed by immunosequencing. Under the source paper's analysis protocol: TCRs in the repertoires were matched against a reference library of SARS-CoV-2-specific TCRs that had been generated with the MIRA antigen-specificity platform. Breadth was defined as the fraction of unique TCRs that were SARS-CoV-2-associated. Depth was defined as the fraction of total T cells that were SARS-CoV-2-associated. Using the MIRA data, each spike-specific TCR was assigned both to the spike region to which the TCR was reactive and to a CD4 or CD8 class. Log10-transformed breadth and depth values were compared by one-way ANOVA with Sidak's multiple comparisons tests. In its TCRdb copy, this immuneACCESS table keeps in-frame sequences only and misses some clones. Where compared with another copy, unresolved V genes explain less than half of these, and the others have no known cause. V and J calls plus clone size are reproduced from that table; the DNA served to infer D and trimming. The sample table holds around 110,000 clones, of which 75% to 90% were seen once. Jointly, the top ten make up under 3.5% of the sample.

V gives up 5 bases and J gives up 4 bases, and the segment between their germline ends measures 11 bases. The CDR3, cysteine through phenylalanine, is 13 amino acids long. Only CDR3 DNA is held: 39 bases, read in frame from base 1. For CDR1 and CDR2, the germline V gene lists SGHVS and FQNEAQ. Sequenced here: peripheral blood, sampled on day 0 of AZD1222 vaccination. The rearrangement combines TRBV7-8 with TRBJ1-2, with the D gene too uncertain to name. The source is an adult in good health. The CDR3 protein is CASSRWQAYGYTF. The nucleotide sequence reads TGTGCCAGCAGCCGGTGGCAGGCCTATGGCTACACCTTC.